This is a list of T cell receptor beta chains from one sample in a study of cytomegalovirus exposure and HLA in healthy donors. The data were produced by immunoSEQ multiplex PCR, yet TCRdb's version contains in-frame clones alone and is incomplete. The sample carries 95,000 to 150,000 clones, over 85% recorded once. Source material: PBMCs. The receptors were sampled from a woman in her late teens or twenties in good health and CMV-seronegative. Each CDR3 is given with its conserved first and last residue. Fields, in order: clone size, J gene, D gene, V gene, CDR3 DNA, CDR3 protein. A D gene is named only where the DNA matches it firmly. For some rows the clone size is stated as once, few or many, or as a class when expanded; others skip it.

NA,TRBJ2-5,TRBD2,TRBV7-9,TGTGCCAGCAGCCGTCATGGGGGGGAACAAGAGACCCAGTACTTC,CASSRHGGEQETQYF
NA,TRBJ2-2,NA,TRBV29-1,TGCAGCGTTGAAACCAGGGCGGCCGGGGAGCTGTTTTTT,CSVETRAAGELFF
NA,TRBJ2-7,TRBD2,TRBV4-3,TGCGCCAGCAGCCAAGCTTATGCGGGCAGGGCGGGGGGAAGGTACGAGCAGTACTTC,CASSQAYAGRAGGRYEQYF
NA,TRBJ2-1,NA,TRBV5-1,TGCGCCAGCAGCTGGGGCCTGGGGCGCGATGAGCAGTTCTTC,CASSWGLGRDEQFF
NA,TRBJ2-5,NA,TRBV5-6,TGTGCCAGCAGCTTGGGTGCGGGTCCTGGGGTAGAGACCCAGTACTTC,CASSLGAGPGVETQYF
once,TRBJ2-3,NA,TRBV13,TGTGCCAGCAGCCAAATTGGGGGGGCAGGAGATACGCAGTATTTT,CASSQIGGAGDTQYF
NA,TRBJ1-4,TRBD1,TRBV9,TGTGCCAGCAGCCACAACAGGGGACAGGATGAAAAACTGTTTTTT,CASSHNRGQDEKLFF
once,TRBJ2-4,NA,TRBV14,TGTGCCAGCAGCCAAGGTGGGGCAGGGAACATTCAGTACTTC,CASSQGGAGNIQYF
NA,TRBJ1-1,TRBD1,TRBV19,TGTGCCAGTAGTAAAGGGACAGAGAAAACTGAAGCTTTCTTT,CASSKGTEKTEAFF
NA,TRBJ2-7,TRBD1,TRBV6-5,TGTGCCAGCAGTTACGGTCCCCGGACAGGGACCTACGAGCAGTACTTC,CASSYGPRTGTYEQYF
NA,TRBJ1-2,TRBD1,TRBV19,TGTGCCAGTAGTATCGGACAGGTTTATGGCTACACCTTC,CASSIGQVYGYTF
once,TRBJ2-1,TRBD1,TRBV2,TGTGCCAGCAGCCAACGGCCCCTGGACAGGGGGCCCAATGAGCAGTTCTTC,CASSQRPLDRGPNEQFF
NA,TRBJ2-1,TRBD2,TRBV14,TGTGCCAGCAGCCAATTTACTAGCGGGACCAAAGCGAGGGAGCAGTTCTTC,CASSQFTSGTKAREQFF
NA,TRBJ1-5,TRBD1,TRBV15,TGTGCCACCAGCCAAACAGGGGGGGGTCAGCCCCAGCATTTT,CATSQTGGGQPQHF
NA,TRBJ2-7,NA,TRBV11-3,TGTGCCAGCAGCTCAGTCACGGGAGCCTACGAGCAGTACTTC,CASSSVTGAYEQYF
NA,TRBJ1-2,NA,TRBV2,TGTGCCAGCAGTGATTCGGGGGTTAGTAACTATGGCTACACCTTC,CASSDSGVSNYGYTF
NA,TRBJ2-1,NA,TRBV5-4,TGTGCCAGCAGCTTGAAAACAGGGAGAAACAATGAGCAGTTCTTC,CASSLKTGRNNEQFF
NA,TRBJ2-1,TRBD1,TRBV5-1,TGCGCCAGCAGCTCCCGGACAGGCTACAATGAGCAGTTCTTC,CASSSRTGYNEQFF
NA,TRBJ1-5,NA,TRBV27,TGTGCCAGCAGTTTAATCGCGATTAGCAATCAGCCCCAGCATTTT,CASSLIAISNQPQHF
NA,TRBJ1-2,NA,TRBV5-4,TGTGCCAGCAGTTATACAGCTAACTATGGCTACACCTTC,CASSYTANYGYTF
NA,TRBJ2-3,TRBD2,TRBV4-1,TGCGCCAGCAGCCAAGGTCCCCCCCTTAGCGGGGGGCGCACAGATACGCAGTATTTT,CASSQGPPLSGGRTDTQYF
NA,TRBJ2-5,NA,TRBV7-2,TGTGCCAGCAGCCCGAGTAGGGGCAACCAAGAGACCCAGTACTTC,CASSPSRGNQETQYF
NA,TRBJ1-3,NA,TRBV19,TGTGCCAGTAGTATTCGCGGACAATCAAAGAGCTCTGGAAACACCATATATTTT,CASSIRGQSKSSGNTIYF
NA,TRBJ2-2,TRBD2,TRBV2,TGTGCCACCGGACTAGCGGGGGGGACCGGGGAGCTGTTTTTT,CATGLAGGTGELFF
once,TRBJ2-5,NA,TRBV19,TGTGCCAGTAGTATACACCAAGGGAGAACGGAGACCCAGTACTTC,CASSIHQGRTETQYF
NA,TRBJ2-5,TRBD1,TRBV6-5,TGTGCCAGCAGTTACGTCAGGGGGCTGGAGACCCAGTACTTC,CASSYVRGLETQYF
NA,TRBJ1-5,NA,TRBV11-3,TGTGCCAGCAGCTTATTTAATTTGGGGCGGCATAGCAATCAGCCCCAGCATTTT,CASSLFNLGRHSNQPQHF
NA,TRBJ1-2,NA,TRBV6-1,TGTGCCAGCAGTGGAGGAGGATGGGAGAGTGGCTACACCTTC,CASSGGGWESGYTF
NA,TRBJ2-5,NA,TRBV5-6,TGTGCCAGCAGCTTGCAACGGGGAATAGTGACCCAGTACTTC,CASSLQRGIVTQYF
NA,TRBJ2-5,NA,TRBV7-9,TGTGCCAGCAGCAATTCTCCCCCGACAGTGATCTTCCAAGAGACCCAGTACTTC,CASSNSPPTVIFQETQYF
NA,TRBJ2-1,NA,TRBV19,TGTGCCAGTAGTGCCGGACTCCTGAGTGACAATGAGCAGTTCTTC,CASSAGLLSDNEQFF
NA,TRBJ2-7,TRBD1,TRBV16,TGTGCCAGCAGTGGCATACCGGGACAGCAAAGCTACGAGCAGTACTTC,CASSGIPGQQSYEQYF
NA,TRBJ1-1,NA,TRBV30,TGTGCCTGGAGCAGGACAGAGACTGAAGCTTTCTTT,CAWSRTETEAFF
NA,TRBJ1-4,TRBD1,TRBV4-1,TGCGCCAGCAGCCGGCCAGACAGGGACGGGGGAAAACTGTTTTTT,CASSRPDRDGGKLFF
NA,TRBJ2-7,TRBD2,TRBV6-1,TGTGCCAGCATCCGTAGCGGGGGGGCCTACGAGCAGTACTTC,CASIRSGGAYEQYF
NA,TRBJ1-2,TRBD1,TRBV28,TGTGCCAGCAGCTCTGGACAGGACTATGGCTACACCTTC,CASSSGQDYGYTF
NA,TRBJ2-2,TRBD2,TRBV7-6,TGTGCCAGCAGCTCCCCTAGCGGGGGCCCCGGGGAGCTGTTTTTT,CASSSPSGGPGELFF